A selection of T cell receptor beta chains follows, all from one sample in a study of STAT5B mutations in CD4+ large granular lymphocyte leukemia. Here immunoSEQ multiplex PCR was the method, and the copy in TCRdb shows in-frame clones only, minus some. The sample gives roughly 23,000 clones, roughly 79% of which show up once; 0.35% to 0.45% is in the top ten. The sample taken for sequencing was CD4+ T cells from blood buffy coats. These receptors were obtained from a human donor in good health. CDR3s include the opening cysteine and the closing phenylalanine or tryptophan. The order of the fields is V gene, D gene, J gene, clone size, CDR3 protein, CDR3 DNA. A D gene is named only where the DNA matches it firmly. Some rows have no size entry. The others give once, few or many, or a class for an expanded clone.

TRBV28	-	TRBJ2-1	few	CASSYKGRINEQFF	TGTGCCAGCAGCTATAAGGGGAGGATAAATGAGCAGTTCTTC
TRBV19	TRBD2	TRBJ2-1	-	CASTPGGGALYNEQFF	TGTGCCAGTACACCGGGGGGGGGAGCTCTCTACAATGAGCAGTTCTTC
TRBV25-1	-	TRBJ2-5	-	CASSDYSETQYF	TGTGCCAGCAGTGATTATTCGGAGACCCAGTACTTC
TRBV5-1	TRBD1	TRBJ2-7	-	CASSLAQTGGGFRPEQYF	TGCGCCAGCAGCTTGGCCCAGACAGGGGGAGGATTCAGGCCCGAGCAGTACTTC
TRBV7-3	TRBD1	TRBJ2-3	-	CASSWDRGRENTQYF	TGTGCCAGCAGCTGGGACAGGGGGCGCGAAAATACGCAGTATTTT
TRBV5-1	-	TRBJ1-2	-	CASSLGGRQGGDGYTF	TGCGCCAGCAGCTTGGGAGGTCGTCAGGGAGGCGATGGCTACACCTTC
TRBV18	-	TRBJ1-5	-	CASSPQEDLNQPQHF	TGTGCCAGCTCACCACAAGAGGATCTGAATCAGCCCCAGCATTTT
TRBV25-1	-	TRBJ1-2	-	CASSELDFYYGYTF	TGTGCCAGCAGTGAATTGGATTTTTACTATGGCTACACCTTC
TRBV7-2	TRBD2	TRBJ2-1	-	CASSTPLAGWLNEQFF	TGTGCCAGCAGCACGCCACTAGCGGGGTGGTTGAATGAGCAGTTCTTC
TRBV10-2	-	TRBJ1-6	-	CASRGGGNSPLHF	TGCGCCAGCAGAGGGGGGGGTAATTCACCCCTCCACTTT
TRBV7-3	TRBD2	TRBJ2-5	-	CASSPASGRGETQYF	TGTGCCAGCAGCCCGGCTAGCGGGAGGGGGGAGACCCAGTACTTC
TRBV7-3	-	TRBJ2-1	once	CASSPGTPGSWNEQFF	TGTGCCAGCAGCCCGGGGACTCCCGGATCTTGGAATGAGCAGTTCTTC
TRBV28	-	TRBJ1-4	-	CASGGGGAALEKLFF	TGTGCCAGCGGAGGGGGGGGAGCAGCGTTGGAAAAACTGTTTTTT
TRBV10-3	-	TRBJ1-5	-	CAISESMGTVGGNQPQHF	TGTGCCATCAGTGAGTCGATGGGGACCGTCGGTGGCAATCAGCCCCAGCATTTT
TRBV6-4	-	TRBJ2-1	-	CASSEGDEQFF	TGTGCCAGCAGTGAAGGTGATGAGCAGTTCTTC
TRBV7-2	TRBD1	TRBJ1-1	-	CASSRGTGVGEAFF	TGTGCCAGCAGCCGGGGGACAGGGGTCGGTGAAGCTTTCTTT
TRBV19	-	TRBJ1-1	-	CASSFAGRNTEAFF	TGTGCCAGTAGTTTCGCAGGGCGGAACACTGAAGCTTTCTTT